A few counts support the clone carrying this T cell receptor beta chain. Its matching antigen is unknown. These donors counted as nominally healthy when sampled, but unrecorded immune exposures were likely. This sample stems from a study of cytomegalovirus exposure and HLA in healthy donors. Study details: Falling in the Caucasian-associated ancestry cluster were about four fifths of approximately 400 genotyped donors.

Study conclusions and caveats: A missense DCLRE1C variant was associated with V- and J-gene trimming of TCR beta chains in a later analysis, and an independent cohort replicated the association. Available immune exposure information covered CMV serostatus only.

60 Vbeta and 13 Jbeta primers were used in PCR. Only in-frame clones appear in the TCRdb table, and some are missing; sequencing was by immunoSEQ multiplex PCR. The data hold 160,000 or so clones, with 84% observed a single time. CDR1 LNHDA and CDR2 SQIVND come from the germline V gene (reference sequence). The ends were cut back, 1 base at V and 6 bases at J, with 12 bases in the middle. The CDR3 sequence is 14 residues long. The clonotype comes from a man between 18 and 29 years old in good health and CMV-seronegative. This sequence joins TRBV19 and TRBJ1-2; tentative D call: TRBD1 (5 bases). Sequenced input: PBMCs. The CDR3 coding sequence is TGTGCCAGTAGTATAGGGGTGATACAGGATGGCTACACCTTC. It specifies CASSIGVIQDGYTF.